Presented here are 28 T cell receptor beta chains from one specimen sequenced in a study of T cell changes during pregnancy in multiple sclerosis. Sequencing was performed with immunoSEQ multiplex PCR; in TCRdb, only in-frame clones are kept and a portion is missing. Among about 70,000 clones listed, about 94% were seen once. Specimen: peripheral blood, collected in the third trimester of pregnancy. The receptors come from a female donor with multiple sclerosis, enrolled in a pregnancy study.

The chain's CDR3 is CASSAQTGQGVYNEQFF. DNA of the CDR3: TGTGCCAGCAGCGCACAGACCGGACAGGGGGTCTACAATGAGCAGTTCTTC. This chain uses TRBV9 with TRBJ2-1, with 10 bases aligning to TRBD1. Per the germline V gene, CDR1 is SGDLS and CDR2 is YYNGEE. The CDR3 contains 17 residues. V trimming: 3 bases; J trimming: 3 bases; junction bases outside the gene matches: 9.

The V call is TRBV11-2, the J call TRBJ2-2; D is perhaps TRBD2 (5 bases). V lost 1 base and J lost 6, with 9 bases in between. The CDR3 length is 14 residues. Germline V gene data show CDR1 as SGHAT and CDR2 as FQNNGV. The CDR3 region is CASSLVRGPGELFF. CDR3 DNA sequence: TGTGCCAGCAGCTTAGTACGAGGGCCCGGGGAGCTGTTTTTT.

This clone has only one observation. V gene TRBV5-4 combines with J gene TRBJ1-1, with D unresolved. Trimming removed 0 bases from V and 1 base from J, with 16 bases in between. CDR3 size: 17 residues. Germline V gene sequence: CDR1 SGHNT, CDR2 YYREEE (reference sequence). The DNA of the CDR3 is TGTGCCAGCAGCTTGGCCGCCGGGGTTGCAGGGAACACTGAAGCTTTCTTT. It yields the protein CASSLAAGVAGNTEAFF.

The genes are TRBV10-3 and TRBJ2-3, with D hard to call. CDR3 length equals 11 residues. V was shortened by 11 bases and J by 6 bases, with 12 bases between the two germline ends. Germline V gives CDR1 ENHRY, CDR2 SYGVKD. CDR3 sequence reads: CASSLGDTQYF. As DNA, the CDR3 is TGTGCCTCGTCTTTGGGCGATACGCAGTATTTT.

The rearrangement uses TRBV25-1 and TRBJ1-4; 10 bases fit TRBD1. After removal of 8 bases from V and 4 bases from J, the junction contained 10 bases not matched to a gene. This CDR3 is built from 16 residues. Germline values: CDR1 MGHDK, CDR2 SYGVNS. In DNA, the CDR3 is TGTGCCAGCGGGGGCCGGGACAGGGGCTTTAATGAAAAACTGTTTTTT. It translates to CASGGRDRGFNEKLFF.

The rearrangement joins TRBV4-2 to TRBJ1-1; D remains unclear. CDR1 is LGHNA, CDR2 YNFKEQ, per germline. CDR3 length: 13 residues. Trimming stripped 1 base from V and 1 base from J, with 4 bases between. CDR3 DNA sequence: TGTGCCAGCAGCCAAGTCGGGAACACTGAAGCTTTCTTT. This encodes CASSQVGNTEAFF.

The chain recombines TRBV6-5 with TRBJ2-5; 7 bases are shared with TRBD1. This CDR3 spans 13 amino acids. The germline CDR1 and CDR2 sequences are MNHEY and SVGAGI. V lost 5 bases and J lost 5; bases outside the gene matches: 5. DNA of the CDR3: TGTGCCAGCAGTGACAGGGTTGGGGAGACCCAGTACTTC. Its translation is CASSDRVGETQYF.

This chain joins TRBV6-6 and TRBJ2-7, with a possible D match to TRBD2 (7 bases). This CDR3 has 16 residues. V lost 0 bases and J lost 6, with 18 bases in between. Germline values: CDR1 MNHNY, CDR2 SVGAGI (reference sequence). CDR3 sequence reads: CASSYSRAGEGVEQYF. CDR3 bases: TGTGCCAGCAGTTACTCGAGGGCAGGGGAGGGGGTCGAGCAGTACTTC.

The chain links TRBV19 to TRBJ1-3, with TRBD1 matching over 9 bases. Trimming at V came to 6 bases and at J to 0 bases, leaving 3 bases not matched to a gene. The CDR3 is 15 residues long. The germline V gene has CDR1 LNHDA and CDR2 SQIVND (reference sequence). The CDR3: CASRTGGSSGNTIYF. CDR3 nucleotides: TGTGCCAGTAGGACAGGGGGGAGCTCTGGAAACACCATATATTTT.

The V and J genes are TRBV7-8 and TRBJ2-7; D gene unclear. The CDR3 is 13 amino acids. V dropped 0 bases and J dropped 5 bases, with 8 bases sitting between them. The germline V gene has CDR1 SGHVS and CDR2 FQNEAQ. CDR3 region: CASSLAGGDEQYF. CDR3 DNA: TGTGCCAGCAGCTTAGCGGGTGGAGACGAGCAGTACTTC.

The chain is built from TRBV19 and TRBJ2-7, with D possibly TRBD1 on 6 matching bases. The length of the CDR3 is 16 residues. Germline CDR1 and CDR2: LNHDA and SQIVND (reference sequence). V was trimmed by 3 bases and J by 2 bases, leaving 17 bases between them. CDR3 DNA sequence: TGTGCCAGTAGTATCCCCCGGGACAAACCGGCCTACGAGCAGTACTTC. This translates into CASSIPRDKPAYEQYF. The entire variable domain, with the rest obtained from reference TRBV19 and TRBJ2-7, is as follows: DGGITQSPKYLFRKEGQNVTLSCEQNLNHDAMYWYRQDPGQGLRLIYYSQIVNDFQKGDIAEGYSVSREKKESFPLTVTSAQKNPTAFYLCASSIPRDKPAYEQYFGPGTRLTVT.

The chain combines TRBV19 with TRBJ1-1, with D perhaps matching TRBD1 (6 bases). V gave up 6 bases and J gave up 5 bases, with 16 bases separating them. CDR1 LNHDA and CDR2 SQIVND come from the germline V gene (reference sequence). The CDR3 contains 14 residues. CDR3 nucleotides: TGTGCCAGTAGCTACAGGGACGTATGGACTGAAGCTTTCTTT. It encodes CASSYRDVWTEAFF.

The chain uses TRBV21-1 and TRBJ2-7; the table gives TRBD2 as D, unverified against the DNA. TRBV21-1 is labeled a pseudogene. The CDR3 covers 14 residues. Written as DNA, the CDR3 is TGTGCCAGCTGGAACCTCCGAGTGACTCACGAGCAGTACTTC. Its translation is CASWNLRVTHEQYF.

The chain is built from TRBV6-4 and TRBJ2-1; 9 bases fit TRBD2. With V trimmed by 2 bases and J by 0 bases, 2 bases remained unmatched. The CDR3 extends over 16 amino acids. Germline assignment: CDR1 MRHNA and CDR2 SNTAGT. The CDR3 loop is CASSDGAGGSYNEQFF. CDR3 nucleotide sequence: TGTGCCAGCAGTGACGGAGCGGGGGGCTCCTACAATGAGCAGTTCTTC.

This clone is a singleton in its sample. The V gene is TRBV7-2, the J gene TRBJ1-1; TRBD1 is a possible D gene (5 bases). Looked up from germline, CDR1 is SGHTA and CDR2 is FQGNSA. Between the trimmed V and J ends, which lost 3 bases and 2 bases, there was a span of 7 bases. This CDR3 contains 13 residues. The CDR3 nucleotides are TGTGCCAGCAGCTTTCAGGGAAACACTGAAGCTTTCTTT. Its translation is CASSFQGNTEAFF.

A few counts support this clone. The CDR3, as DNA: TGTGCCAGCAGTAAGGGGGAAACTGAAAAACTGTTTTTT. This encodes CASSKGETEKLFF. The J gene is TRBJ1-4, the V gene TRBV6-4; D may be TRBD1 (6 bases). The CDR3 consists of 13 residues. V was trimmed by 5 bases and J by 7 bases, leaving 11 bases between them. Germline V CDR1 and CDR2: MRHNA, SNTAGT.

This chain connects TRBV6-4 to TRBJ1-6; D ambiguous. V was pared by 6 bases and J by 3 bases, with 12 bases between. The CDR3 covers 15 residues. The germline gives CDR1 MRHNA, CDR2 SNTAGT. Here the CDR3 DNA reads TGTGCCAGCAGGGTAGAGGGAAGCTATAATTCACCCCTCCACTTT. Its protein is CASRVEGSYNSPLHF.

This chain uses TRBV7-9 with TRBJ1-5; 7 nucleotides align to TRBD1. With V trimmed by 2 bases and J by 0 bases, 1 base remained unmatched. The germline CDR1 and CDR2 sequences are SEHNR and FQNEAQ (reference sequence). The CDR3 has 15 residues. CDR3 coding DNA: TGTGCCAGCAGCTTAACAGGGGATAGCAATCAGCCCCAGCATTTT. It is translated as CASSLTGDSNQPQHF. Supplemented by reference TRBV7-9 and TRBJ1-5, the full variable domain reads DTGVSQNPRHKITKRGQNVTFRCDPISEHNRLYWYRQTLGQGPEFLTYFQNEAQLEKSRLLSDRFSAERPKGSFSTLEIQRTEQGDSAMYLCASSLTGDSNQPQHFGDGTRLSIL.

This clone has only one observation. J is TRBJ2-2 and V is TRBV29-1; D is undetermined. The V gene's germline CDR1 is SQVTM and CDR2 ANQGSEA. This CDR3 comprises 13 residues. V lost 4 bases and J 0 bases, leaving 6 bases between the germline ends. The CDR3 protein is CSVGAANTGELFF. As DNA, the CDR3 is TGCAGCGTTGGGGCCGCGAACACCGGGGAGCTGTTTTTT.

CDR3 nucleotide sequence: TGTGCCAGCAGCCAGTCCCCGACAGGGCGAGAGGGAAACTATGGCTACACCTTC. Its protein is CASSQSPTGREGNYGYTF. The V gene is TRBV4-2, the J gene TRBJ1-2, with 7 nucleotides matching TRBD1. Germline CDR1 and CDR2: LGHNA and YNFKEQ. The CDR3 loop spans 18 amino acids. V shed 3 bases and J 2 bases; nucleotides not matched to a gene: 15.

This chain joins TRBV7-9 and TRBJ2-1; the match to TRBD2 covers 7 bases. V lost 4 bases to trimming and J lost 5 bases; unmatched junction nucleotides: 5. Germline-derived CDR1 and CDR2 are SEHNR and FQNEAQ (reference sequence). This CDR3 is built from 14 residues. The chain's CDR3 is CASSSGTINNEQFF. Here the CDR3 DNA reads TGTGCCAGCAGCTCTGGGACTATCAACAATGAGCAGTTCTTC.

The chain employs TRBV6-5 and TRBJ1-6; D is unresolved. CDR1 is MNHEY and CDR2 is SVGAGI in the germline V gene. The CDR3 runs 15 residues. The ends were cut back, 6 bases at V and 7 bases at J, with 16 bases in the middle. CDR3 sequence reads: CASRGLGGWNSPLHF. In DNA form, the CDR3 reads TGTGCCAGCAGGGGTCTGGGAGGGTGGAATTCACCCCTCCACTTT.

The CDR3: CASSEGARETQYF. The CDR3 DNA is TGTGCCAGCAGTGAAGGGGCCCGGGAGACCCAGTACTTC. This chain links TRBV25-1 with TRBJ2-5; TRBD1 is a possible D gene (5 bases). V shed 2 bases and J shed 5 bases, with 9 bases lying between them. The CDR3 covers 13 residues. Germline V gives CDR1 MGHDK, CDR2 SYGVNS.

CDR3 DNA: TGTGCCTGGAGCGGGGGTATGAACACTGAAGCTTTCTTT. This encodes CAWSGGMNTEAFF. The chain links TRBV30 to TRBJ1-1; TRBD1 is a possible D gene (5 bases). The CDR3 loop spans 13 amino acids. Germline CDR1 is GTSNPN and CDR2 is SVGIG (reference sequence). Deletions cut 3 bases from V and 0 bases from J, with 8 bases between.

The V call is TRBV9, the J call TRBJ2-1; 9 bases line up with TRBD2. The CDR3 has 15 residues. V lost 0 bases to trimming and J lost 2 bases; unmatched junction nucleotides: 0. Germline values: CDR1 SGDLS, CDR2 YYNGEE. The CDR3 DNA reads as TGTGCCAGCAGCGTAGCTAGCGGGGCCTACAATGAGCAGTTCTTC. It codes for CASSVASGAYNEQFF.

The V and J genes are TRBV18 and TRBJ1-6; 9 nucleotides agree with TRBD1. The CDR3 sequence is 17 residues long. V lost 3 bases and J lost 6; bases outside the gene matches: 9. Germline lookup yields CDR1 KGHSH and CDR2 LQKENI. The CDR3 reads CASSPQGQGGSNSPLHF. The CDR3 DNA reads TGTGCCAGCTCACCCCAGGGACAGGGAGGGTCTAATTCACCCCTCCACTTT.

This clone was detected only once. This CDR3 reads CASRPQGTMNSPLHF. Here the CDR3 DNA reads TGTGCCAGCAGGCCACAGGGGACGATGAATTCACCCCTCCACTTT. This chain joins TRBV2 and TRBJ1-6; 7 bases fit TRBD1. V dropped 6 bases and J dropped 7; count of bases not matched to a gene: 9. Germline V lookup: CDR1 SNHLY, CDR2 FYNNEI. CDR3 length equals 15 residues.

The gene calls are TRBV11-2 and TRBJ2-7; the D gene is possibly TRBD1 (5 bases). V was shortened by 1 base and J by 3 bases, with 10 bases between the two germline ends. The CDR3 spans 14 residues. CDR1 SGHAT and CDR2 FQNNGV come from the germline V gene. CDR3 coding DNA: TGTGCCAGCAGCTTAGGGGGAAGGGGCTACGAGCAGTACTTC. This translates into CASSLGGRGYEQYF.